The 26 T cell receptor beta chains given below trace back to one sample, sequenced in a study of blood T cell repertoires in COVID-19. Measured with immunoSEQ multiplex PCR; TCRdb has only the in-frame clones, and not every one. This table has 40,000 or so clones, approximately 81% appearing once. Sequences were obtained from peripheral blood. The receptors shown here come from a human donor in a cohort sampled during active COVID-19.

The rearrangement joins TRBV2 to TRBJ2-5, with 8 bases fitting TRBD2. The CDR3 consists of 15 residues. In germline, CDR1 is SNHLY, CDR2 FYNNEI. V gave up 5 bases and J gave up 1 base; unmatched junction bases: 6. CDR3 amino acids: CASSLDGGGQETQYF. CDR3 DNA: TGTGCCAGCAGTTTGGACGGGGGGGGCCAAGAGACCCAGTACTTC.

This clone occurred a few times. The chain is built from TRBV6-5 and TRBJ2-3; possibly TRBD2 for D (6 bases). The CDR3 is 13 amino acids. Trimming removed 5 bases from V and 3 bases from J, with 9 bases in between. Germline V gives CDR1 MNHEY, CDR2 SVGAGI. In DNA, the CDR3 is TGTGCCAGCAGTCGGACTACAACAGATACGCAGTATTTT. As protein: CASSRTTTDTQYF.

The chain has TRBV12-3 or TRBV12-4 and TRBJ1-3; no clear D gene. Between the trimmed V and J ends, which lost 4 bases and 8 bases, there was a span of 9 bases. This CDR3 region has 12 residues. For the CDR3, the DNA is TGTGCCAGCAGTTCGGGTGGCCACACCATATATTTT. Its protein is CASSSGGHTIYF.

The chain uses TRBV7-9 and TRBJ2-3; 8 bases line up with TRBD1. The junction had 1 base not matched to a gene; V was cut back by 5 bases and J by 0 bases. This CDR3 has 14 residues. Germline V gene lookup returns CDR1 SEHNR and CDR2 FQNEAQ (reference sequence). The CDR3 nucleotides are TGTGCCAGCAGCCGGACAGGGAGCACAGATACGCAGTATTTT. Its translation: CASSRTGSTDTQYF.

The gene calls are TRBV11-3 and TRBJ2-3; 7 bases line up with TRBD1. The CDR3 consists of 16 residues. Germline CDR1 is SGHNT and CDR2 is YENEEA. With 2 bases clipped from V and 2 bases from J, the junction kept 7 bases outside the gene matches. CDR3 sequence reads: CASSLLGGSSTDTQYF. Written as DNA, the CDR3 is TGTGCCAGCAGCTTATTAGGGGGCTCCTCCACAGATACGCAGTATTTT.

This clone came up a few times. J is TRBJ1-6 and V is TRBV27; possible D gene TRBD1, 6 bases. The germline CDR1 and CDR2 sequences are MNHEY and SMNVEV (reference sequence). CDR3 length: 14 amino acids. Trimming cost V 5 bases and J 9 bases, with 14 bases left between them. CDR3 coding DNA: TGTGCCAGCAGTATAACAGGGATCGGTTCACCCCTCCACTTT. Amino acid sequence: CASSITGIGSPLHF.

The genes are TRBV5-1 and TRBJ2-2; TRBD1 matches 9 bases. The germline V gene encodes CDR1 SGHRS and CDR2 YFSETQ. The V and J ends lost 4 bases and 4 bases, in that order; junction bases with no gene match: 5. This CDR3 has 15 amino acids. The CDR3 nucleotides read TGCGCCAGCAGCCCGGGGACAGGGAGCACCGGGGAGCTGTTTTTT. This gives the protein CASSPGTGSTGELFF.

The chain recombines TRBV10-3 with TRBJ2-7; the D gene is possibly TRBD1 (5 bases). V lost 0 bases and J 2 bases, leaving 11 bases between the germline ends. From germline, CDR1 is ENHRY and CDR2 SYGVKD. The CDR3 is made up of 15 amino acids. The CDR3 region is CAISESGGHTYEQYF. CDR3 sequence (DNA): TGTGCCATCAGTGAGTCTGGCGGACACACCTACGAGCAGTACTTC.

The J gene is TRBJ1-1, the V gene TRBV3-1 (or the pseudogene TRBV3-2); TRBD1 agrees at 7 bases. With 0 bases clipped from V and 4 bases from J, the junction kept 5 bases outside the gene matches. The CDR3 length is 15 residues. The germline CDR1 and CDR2 sequences are LGHDT and YNNKEL (reference sequence). The CDR3 DNA is TGTGCCAGCAGCCAAGAGGACAGGCTTGGCACTGAAGCTTTCTTT. This gives the protein CASSQEDRLGTEAFF.

CDR3 loop: CASSVAGRPEAFF. In DNA form, the CDR3 reads TGTGCCAGCAGCGTTGCGGGGCGGCCTGAAGCTTTCTTT. V usage is TRBV9 and J usage is TRBJ1-1, with D maybe TRBD1 (5 bases). This CDR3 contains 13 residues. Trimming shortened V by 2 bases and J by 6 bases, and 11 bases separated the two germline ends. The germline gives CDR1 SGDLS, CDR2 YYNGEE.

V usage is TRBV7-9 and J usage is TRBJ2-7; unclear D gene. Trimming stripped 6 bases from V and 2 bases from J, with 8 bases between. Germline V gene data show CDR1 as SEHNR and CDR2 as FQNEAQ (reference sequence). The CDR3 is made up of 12 amino acids. CDR3 sequence (DNA): TGTGCCAGCAGTTACGCGACCTACGAGCAGTACTTC. Translating it yields CASSYATYEQYF.

This clone showed up just a few times. The V call is TRBV11-1, the J call TRBJ1-3; unclear D gene. V was pared by 5 bases and J by 0 bases, with 8 bases between. CDR1 and CDR2 from the germline V gene are SGHAT and FQDESV (reference sequence). CDR3 length: 14 amino acids. This CDR3 reads CASSGGSSGNTIYF. The CDR3 DNA sequence: TGTGCCAGCAGCGGTGGGAGCTCTGGAAACACCATATATTTT.

V and J are TRBV5-6 and TRBJ2-2; a possible D gene is TRBD1 (6 bases). Germline V lookup: CDR1 SGHDT, CDR2 YYEEEE. This CDR3 has 14 residues. Trimming pared 3 bases from V and 1 base from J, leaving 7 bases between. The CDR3 DNA sequence: TGTGCCAGCAGCTGGGACAAGAACACCGGGGAGCTGTTTTTT. Amino acids: CASSWDKNTGELFF.

The chain combines TRBV10-3 with TRBJ2-1, with 7 bases identical to TRBD1. This CDR3 spans 12 amino acids. J was trimmed by 6 bases and V by 10 bases; bases with no gene match: 6. The V gene's germline CDR1 is ENHRY and CDR2 SYGVKD. The CDR3 sequence is CATSDRVNEQFF. The DNA for the CDR3 is TGTGCCACTTCCGACAGGGTCAATGAGCAGTTCTTC.

The chain joins TRBV2 to TRBJ1-4; TRBD1 agrees at 10 bases. The CDR3 loop spans 16 amino acids. The V segment lost 6 bases and the J segment 1 base; nucleotides outside the gene matches: 5. CDR1 is SNHLY, CDR2 FYNNEI, per germline. This CDR3 reads CASRETGGLTNEKLFF. In DNA form, the CDR3 reads TGTGCCAGCAGGGAGACAGGGGGCCTAACTAATGAAAAACTGTTTTTT. The full variable domain, rest sourced from reference TRBV2 and TRBJ1-4, is EPEVTQTPSHQVTQMGQEVILRCVPISNHLYFYWYRQILGQKVEFLVSFYNNEISEKSEIFDDQFSVERPDGSNFTLKIRSTKLEDSAMYFCASRETGGLTNEKLFFGSGTQLSVL.

The chain has TRBV5-4 and TRBJ2-5; perhaps TRBD2 as D (5 bases). The CDR3 runs 15 residues. Trimming shortened V by 3 bases and J by 3 bases, and 15 bases separated the two germline ends. Germline CDR1 reads SGHNT; CDR2 reads YYREEE (reference sequence). The CDR3 region has the DNA TGTGCCAGCAGCTCAATCTCCGGGGAAGAAGAGACCCAGTACTTC. Its protein is CASSSISGEEETQYF.

The chain carries TRBV3-1 (or the pseudogene TRBV3-2) and TRBJ2-1, with 11 bases fitting TRBD2. CDR1 is LGHDT, CDR2 YNNKEL, per germline (reference sequence). The ends lost 4 bases at V and 8 bases at J; junction bases unmatched: 16. This CDR3 comprises 18 residues. The CDR3 DNA is TGTGCCAGCAGCCCCCGTGTAGGTCTAGCGGGGGGCCGGGATGAGCAGTTCTTC. This encodes CASSPRVGLAGGRDEQFF.

CDR3 nucleotide sequence: TGTGCCAGTAGTCCCCTTGAGGGAGCGGGCAATGAGCAGTTCTTC. Residues: CASSPLEGAGNEQFF. The chain is built from TRBV19 and TRBJ2-1; TRBD2 might be the D (6 bases). The V gene's germline CDR1 is LNHDA and CDR2 SQIVND (reference sequence). This CDR3 region has 15 residues. V was cut by 5 bases and J by 6 bases, with 17 bases left in between.

The CDR3 reads CASSQSSGTYEQYF. CDR3 nucleotide sequence: TGCGCCAGCAGCCAAAGTTCGGGGACCTACGAGCAGTACTTC. The gene calls are TRBV4-1 and TRBJ2-7; weak D call: TRBD2 (5 bases). Looked up from germline, CDR1 is MGHRA and CDR2 is YSYEKL. V lost 2 bases and J lost 2, with 10 bases in between. The CDR3 extends over 14 amino acids.

The chain employs TRBV7-8 and TRBJ2-5, with 9 bases aligning to TRBD2. Trimming at V came to 7 bases and at J to 7 bases, leaving 16 bases not matched to a gene. The germline V gene has CDR1 SGHVS and CDR2 FQNEAQ. There are 16 residues in the CDR3. The CDR3 DNA is TGTGCCAGCACCCACACCCTAAGCGGGGGGAAGAGGACCCAGTACTTC. It encodes CASTHTLSGGKRTQYF.

The CDR3 DNA sequence: TGTGCCAGCAGCTTAGCTAGCGGGGCGGGAGAGACCCAGTACTTC. Protein: CASSLASGAGETQYF. The chain has TRBV7-9 and TRBJ2-5, with 8 bases matching TRBD2. CDR1 and CDR2 (germline): SEHNR, FQNEAQ (reference sequence). The CDR3 loop spans 15 amino acids. V shed 0 bases, J shed 4 bases, and the junction held 4 bases outside the gene matches.

Of note for this clone: A junction end diverges from the germline sequence, so it may reflect a read error. The V and J genes are TRBV6-1 and TRBJ2-3, with 16 nucleotides matching TRBD2. This CDR3 spans 15 amino acids. The germline V gene encodes CDR1 MNHNS and CDR2 SASEGT. This CDR3 is CASSEPGLAGGPRHF. CDR3 DNA sequence: TGTGCCAGCAGTGAACCGGGACTAGCGGGGGGGCCGAGGCATTTT.

The chain has TRBV11-2 and TRBJ2-5; 7 nucleotides agree with TRBD2. The junction had 10 bases not matched to a gene; V was cut back by 1 base and J by 5 bases. The CDR3 loop spans 16 amino acids. The germline V gene encodes CDR1 SGHAT and CDR2 FQNNGV. CDR3 sequence: CASSLVVGAGQETQYF. CDR3 nucleotide sequence: TGTGCCAGCAGCTTAGTAGTTGGAGCGGGGCAGGAGACCCAGTACTTC.

This clone has only a few counts. The chain combines TRBV4-2 with TRBJ2-2; no clear D. From germline, CDR1 is LGHNA and CDR2 YNFKEQ. Trimming stripped 0 bases from V and 1 base from J, with 3 bases between. The CDR3 sequence is 14 residues long. CDR3: CASSQDRNTGELFF. For the CDR3, the DNA is TGTGCCAGCAGCCAAGATCGGAACACCGGGGAGCTGTTTTTT.

CDR3 sequence: CASSETSSATDTQYF. DNA for the CDR3: TGTGCCAGCAGCGAAACTAGCTCAGCCACAGATACGCAGTATTTT. The rearrangement uses TRBV9 and TRBJ2-3; tentatively, D is TRBD2 (6 bases). Trimming shortened V by 3 bases and J by 2 bases, and 13 bases separated the two germline ends. This CDR3 has 15 amino acids. Germline V gene lookup returns CDR1 SGDLS and CDR2 YYNGEE. The whole variable domain, filled in from reference TRBV9 and TRBJ2-3, reads DSGVTQTPKHLITATGQRVTLRCSPRSGDLSVYWYQQSLDQGLQFLIQYYNGEERAKGNILERFSAQQFPDLHSELNLSSLELGDSALYFCASSETSSATDTQYFGPGTRLTVL.

The chain recombines TRBV2 with TRBJ1-1; TRBD1 matches at 7 bases. J gave up 8 bases and V 4 bases, and 13 bases lay outside the gene matches. The CDR3 contains 15 residues. The germline V gene encodes CDR1 SNHLY and CDR2 FYNNEI. CDR3 nucleotide sequence: TGTGCCAGCAGTGGGCTGGACAGGTTGAACGGGGAAGCTTTCTTT. It is translated as CASSGLDRLNGEAFF.